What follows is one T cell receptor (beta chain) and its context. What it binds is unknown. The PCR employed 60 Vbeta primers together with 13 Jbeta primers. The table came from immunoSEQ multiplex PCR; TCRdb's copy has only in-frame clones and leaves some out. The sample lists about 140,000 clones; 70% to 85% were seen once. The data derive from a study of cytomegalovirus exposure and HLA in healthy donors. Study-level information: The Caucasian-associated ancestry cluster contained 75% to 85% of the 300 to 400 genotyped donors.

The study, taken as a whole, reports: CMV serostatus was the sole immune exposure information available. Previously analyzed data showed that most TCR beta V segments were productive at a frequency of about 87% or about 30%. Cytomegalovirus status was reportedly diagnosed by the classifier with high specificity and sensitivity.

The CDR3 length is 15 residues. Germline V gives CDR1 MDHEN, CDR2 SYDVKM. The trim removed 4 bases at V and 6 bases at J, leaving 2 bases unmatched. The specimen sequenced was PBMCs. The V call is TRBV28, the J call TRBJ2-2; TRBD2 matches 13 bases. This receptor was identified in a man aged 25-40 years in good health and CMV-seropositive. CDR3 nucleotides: TGTGCCAGCAGTTGGACTAGCGGGAGTCCCGGGGAGCTGTTTTTT. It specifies CASSWTSGSPGELFF.